One and the same sample provided the 13 T cell receptor beta chains below, sequenced in a study of technical replicates of blood from several donors. Only in-frame clones appear in the TCRdb table, and some are missing; sequencing was by immunoSEQ multiplex PCR. The data contain over 50,000 clones, around 84% of them seen just once; the ten biggest clones take up roughly 5%. Material: PBMCs. These TCRs come from a human donor in good health. Some clones in this sample may be carry-over from other donors' samples.

The genes are TRBV5-6 and TRBJ1-4; the D gene is possibly TRBD1 (5 bases). The V end lost 4 bases, the J end lost 3 bases, and 13 bases lay between the germline ends. The germline CDR1 and CDR2 sequences are SGHDT and YYEEEE. This CDR3 comprises 15 residues. This CDR3 is CASSRGTIANEKLFF. Written as DNA, the CDR3 is TGTGCCAGCAGCAGGGGAACAATTGCTAATGAAAAACTGTTTTTT.

V usage is TRBV5-6 and J usage is TRBJ1-2, with TRBD1 matching 7 bases. Germline assignment: CDR1 SGHDT and CDR2 YYEEEE. V lost 3 bases, J lost 7 bases, and 12 bases stayed unmatched. There are 15 residues in the CDR3. The CDR3 DNA sequence: TGTGCCAGCAGCTATGGGACAGCCGAAGTAGGTGGCTACACCTTC. Its protein is CASSYGTAEVGGYTF.

The chain combines TRBV7-9 with TRBJ1-3; a possible D gene is TRBD1 (6 bases). The CDR3 spans 14 residues. Germline CDR1 and CDR2: SEHNR and FQNEAQ (reference sequence). Trimming removed 9 bases from V and 4 bases from J, with 16 bases in between. The CDR3 loop is CASSMGASGNTIYF. CDR3 nucleotides: TGTGCCAGTAGCATGGGGGCAAGCGGAAACACCATATATTTT.

The chain recombines TRBV2 with TRBJ2-2; D remains ambiguous. This CDR3 spans 15 amino acids. Germline V gives CDR1 SNHLY, CDR2 FYNNEI. V lost 4 bases to trimming and J lost 6 bases, with 15 bases between them. CDR3 in amino acids: CASSVGPSGAGELFF. The CDR3 nucleotides read TGTGCCAGCAGTGTTGGTCCTTCGGGTGCCGGGGAGCTGTTTTTT. Full variable domain (outside the CDR3, taken from reference TRBV2 and TRBJ2-2): EPEVTQTPSHQVTQMGQEVILRCVPISNHLYFYWYRQILGQKVEFLVSFYNNEISEKSEIFDDQFSVERPDGSNFTLKIRSTKLEDSAMYFCASSVGPSGAGELFFGEGSRLTVL.

The V call is TRBV4-3, the J call TRBJ1-1; tentative D call: TRBD1 (6 bases). The germline V gene encodes CDR1 LGHNA and CDR2 YSLEER. The CDR3 has 13 residues. Trimming stripped 3 bases from V and 7 bases from J, with 12 bases between. The CDR3, as DNA: TGCGCCAGCAGCCATTTGGAGACAGGTGAAGCTTTCTTT. Its protein is CASSHLETGEAFF.

This sequence joins TRBV15 and TRBJ2-2; 12 nucleotides agree with TRBD2. Germline V lookup: CDR1 LNHNV, CDR2 YYDKDF (reference sequence). The CDR3 is 17 residues long. With 7 bases clipped from V and 1 base from J, the junction kept 7 bases outside the gene matches. CDR3 in amino acids: CATKPATSGRNTGELFF. For the CDR3, the DNA is TGTGCCACCAAACCCGCGACTAGCGGGAGGAACACCGGGGAGCTGTTTTTT.

This chain links TRBV7-2 with TRBJ1-4, with TRBD1 matching 8 bases. Trimming cost V 3 bases and J 5 bases; bases outside gene matches: 2. CDR1 and CDR2 (germline): SGHTA, FQGNSA. This CDR3 contains 14 residues. The CDR3 here is CASSFNRGNEKLFF. The CDR3, as DNA: TGTGCCAGCAGCTTTAACAGGGGGAATGAAAAACTGTTTTTT.

The chain combines TRBV5-4 with TRBJ1-2; 7 positions match TRBD1. Germline V gene lookup returns CDR1 SGHNT and CDR2 YYREEE (reference sequence). Trimming at V came to 4 bases and at J to 8 bases, leaving 8 bases not matched to a gene. The length of the CDR3 is 13 residues. CDR3 region: CASSGTVASGYTF. The CDR3 DNA reads as TGTGCCAGCAGCGGGACAGTAGCCAGCGGCTACACCTTC. Looking up the rest from reference TRBV5-4 and TRBJ1-2 gives the full variable domain: ETGVTQSPTHLIKTRGQQVTLRCSSQSGHNTVSWYQQALGQGPQFIFQYYREEENGRGNFPPRFSGLQFPNYSSELNVNALELDDSALYLCASSGTVASGYTFGSGTRLTVV.

The V gene is TRBV5-1, the J gene TRBJ1-2; 10 bases are a match to TRBD1. In germline, CDR1 is SGHRS, CDR2 YFSETQ. V gave up 1 base and J gave up 6 bases; unmatched junction bases: 6. This CDR3 spans 15 amino acids. The CDR3 region is CASSLLGTGANGYTF. The CDR3 bases are TGCGCCAGCAGCTTGTTGGGGACAGGGGCGAATGGCTACACCTTC.

This clone has just a few counts. The chain couples TRBV6-1 to TRBJ1-5; 7 nucleotides line up with TRBD1. Trimming at V came to 7 bases and at J to 1 base, leaving 10 bases not matched to a gene. This CDR3 has 16 residues. Per germline, CDR1 MNHNS and CDR2 SASEGT. This CDR3 reads CASNDLRQGSNQPQHF. The DNA of the CDR3 is TGTGCCAGCAATGACTTAAGACAGGGAAGCAATCAGCCCCAGCATTTT.

This clone was recorded at least ten times. The V gene is TRBV29-1, the J gene TRBJ2-1, with 11 positions matching TRBD2. Trimming removed 7 bases from V and 4 bases from J; junction bases left unmatched: 9. This CDR3 has 15 amino acids. CDR1 and CDR2 (germline): SQVTM, ANQGSEA. For the CDR3, the DNA is TGCAGCGCTATTAGCGGGGGGGCCATTTACAATGAGCAGTTCTTC. This sequence encodes CSAISGGAIYNEQFF.

The rearrangement links TRBV7-2 to TRBJ2-7; D gene uncertain. Between the trimmed V and J ends, which lost 1 base and 0 bases, there was a span of 7 bases. The length of the CDR3 is 14 residues. The germline V gene encodes CDR1 SGHTA and CDR2 FQGNSA. CDR3 amino acids: CASSLGRSSYEQYF. The CDR3 DNA reads as TGTGCCAGCAGCTTAGGTCGGAGCTCCTACGAGCAGTACTTC.

J is TRBJ2-3 and V is TRBV11-2; 7 bases map to TRBD1. This CDR3 region has 14 residues. V lost 3 bases to trimming and J lost 1 base; unmatched junction nucleotides: 1. CDR1 SGHAT and CDR2 FQNNGV come from the germline V gene. CDR3 nucleotides: TGTGCCAGCAGCTTTACAGGGGGCACAGATACGCAGTATTTT. Protein sequence: CASSFTGGTDTQYF.